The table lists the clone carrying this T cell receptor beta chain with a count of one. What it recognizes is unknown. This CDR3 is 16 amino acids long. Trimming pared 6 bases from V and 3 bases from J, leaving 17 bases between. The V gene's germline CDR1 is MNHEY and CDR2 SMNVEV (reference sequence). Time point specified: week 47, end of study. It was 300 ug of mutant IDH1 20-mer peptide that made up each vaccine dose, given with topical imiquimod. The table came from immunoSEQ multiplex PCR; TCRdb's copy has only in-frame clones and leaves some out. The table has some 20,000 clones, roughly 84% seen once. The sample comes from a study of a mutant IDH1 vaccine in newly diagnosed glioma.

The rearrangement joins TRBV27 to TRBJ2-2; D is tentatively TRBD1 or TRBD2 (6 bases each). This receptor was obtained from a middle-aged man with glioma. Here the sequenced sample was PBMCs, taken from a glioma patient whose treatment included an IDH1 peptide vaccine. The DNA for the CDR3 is TGTGCCAGCAGCGCAAGCCGGGGGCCGGACACCGGGGAGCTGTTTTTT. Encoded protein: CASSASRGPDTGELFF.